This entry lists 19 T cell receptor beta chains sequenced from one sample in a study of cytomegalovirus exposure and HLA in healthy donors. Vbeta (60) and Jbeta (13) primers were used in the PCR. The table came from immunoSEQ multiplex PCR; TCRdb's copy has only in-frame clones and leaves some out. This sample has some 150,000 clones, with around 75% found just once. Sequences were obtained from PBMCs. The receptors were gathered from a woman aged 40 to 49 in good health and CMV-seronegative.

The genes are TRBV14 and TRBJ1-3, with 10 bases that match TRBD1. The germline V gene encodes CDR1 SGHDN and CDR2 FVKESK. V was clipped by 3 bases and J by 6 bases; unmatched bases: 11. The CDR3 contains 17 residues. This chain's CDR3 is CASSHHRGQGDVNTIYF. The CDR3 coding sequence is TGTGCCAGCAGCCATCACCGCGGACAGGGGGATGTAAACACCATATATTTT.

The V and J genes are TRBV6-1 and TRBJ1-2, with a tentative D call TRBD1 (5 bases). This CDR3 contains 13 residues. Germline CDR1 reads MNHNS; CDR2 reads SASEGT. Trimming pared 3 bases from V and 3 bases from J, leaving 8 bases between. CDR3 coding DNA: TGTGCCAGCAGTGATGGGGCGGACTATGGCTACACCTTC. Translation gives CASSDGADYGYTF.

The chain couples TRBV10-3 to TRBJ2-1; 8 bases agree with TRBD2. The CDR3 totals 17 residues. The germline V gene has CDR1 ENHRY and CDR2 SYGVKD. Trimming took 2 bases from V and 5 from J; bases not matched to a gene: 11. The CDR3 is CAISEKLSAGADNEQFF. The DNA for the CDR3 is TGTGCCATCAGTGAGAAATTATCAGCGGGGGCGGACAATGAGCAGTTCTTC.

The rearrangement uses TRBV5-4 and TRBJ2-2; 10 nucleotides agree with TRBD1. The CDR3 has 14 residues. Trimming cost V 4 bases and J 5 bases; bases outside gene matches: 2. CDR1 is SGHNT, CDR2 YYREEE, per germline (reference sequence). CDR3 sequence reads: CASSAGQGTGELFF. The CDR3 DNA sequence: TGTGCCAGCAGCGCGGGACAGGGGACCGGGGAGCTGTTTTTT.

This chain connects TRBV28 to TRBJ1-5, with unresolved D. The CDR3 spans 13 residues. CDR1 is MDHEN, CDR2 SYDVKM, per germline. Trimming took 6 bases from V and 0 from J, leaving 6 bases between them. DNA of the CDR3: TGTGCCAGCAGGGTCTATAGCAATCAGCCCCAGCATTTT. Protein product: CASRVYSNQPQHF.

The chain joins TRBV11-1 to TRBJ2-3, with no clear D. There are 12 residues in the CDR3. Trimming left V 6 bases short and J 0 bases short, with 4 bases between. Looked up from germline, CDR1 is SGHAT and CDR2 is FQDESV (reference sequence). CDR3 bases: TGTGCCAGCAGGACAAGCACAGATACGCAGTATTTT. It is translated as CASRTSTDTQYF.

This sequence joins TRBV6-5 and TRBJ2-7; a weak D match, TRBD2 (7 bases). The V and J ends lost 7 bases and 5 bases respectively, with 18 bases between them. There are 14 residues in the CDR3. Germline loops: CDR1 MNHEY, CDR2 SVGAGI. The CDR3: CASNPAPGGDEQYF. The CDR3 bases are TGTGCCAGCAACCCCGCCCCGGGGGGCGACGAGCAGTACTTC.

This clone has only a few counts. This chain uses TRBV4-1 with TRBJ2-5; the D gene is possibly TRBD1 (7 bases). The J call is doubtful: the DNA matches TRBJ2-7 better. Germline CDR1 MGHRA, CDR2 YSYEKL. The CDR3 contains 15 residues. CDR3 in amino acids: CASSRQGGPAYEQYF. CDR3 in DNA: TGCGCCAGCAGCCGCCAGGGGGGTCCGGCCTACGAGCAGTACTTC.

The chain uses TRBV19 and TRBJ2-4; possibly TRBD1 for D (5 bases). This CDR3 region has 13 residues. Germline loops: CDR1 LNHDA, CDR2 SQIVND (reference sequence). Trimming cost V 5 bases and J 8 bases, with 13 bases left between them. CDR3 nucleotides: TGTGCCAGTAGTTGGCAGGGCGAACACATTCAGTACTTC. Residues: CASSWQGEHIQYF.

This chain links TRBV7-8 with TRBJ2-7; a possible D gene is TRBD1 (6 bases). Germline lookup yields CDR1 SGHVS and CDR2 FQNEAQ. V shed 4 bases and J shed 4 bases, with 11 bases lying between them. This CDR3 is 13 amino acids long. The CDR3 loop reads CASSSGTRYEQYF. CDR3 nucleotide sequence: TGTGCCAGCAGCTCCGGGACACGGTACGAGCAGTACTTC.

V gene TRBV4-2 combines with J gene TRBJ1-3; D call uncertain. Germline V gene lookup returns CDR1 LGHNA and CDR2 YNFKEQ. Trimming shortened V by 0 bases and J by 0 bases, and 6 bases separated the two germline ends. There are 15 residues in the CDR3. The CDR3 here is CASSQDTSSGNTIYF. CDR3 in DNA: TGTGCCAGCAGCCAAGACACTTCCTCTGGAAACACCATATATTTT.

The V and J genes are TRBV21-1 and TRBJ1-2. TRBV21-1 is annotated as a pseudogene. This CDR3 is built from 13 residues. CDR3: CASTNREDYGYTF. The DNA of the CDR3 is TGTGCCAGCACCAACAGGGAGGACTATGGCTACACCTTC.

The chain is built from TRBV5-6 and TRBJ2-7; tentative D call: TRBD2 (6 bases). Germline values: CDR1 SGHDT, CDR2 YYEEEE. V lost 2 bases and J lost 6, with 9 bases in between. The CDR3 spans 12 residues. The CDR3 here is CASSFSGGEQYF. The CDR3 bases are TGTGCCAGCAGCTTTTCCGGGGGCGAGCAGTACTTC.

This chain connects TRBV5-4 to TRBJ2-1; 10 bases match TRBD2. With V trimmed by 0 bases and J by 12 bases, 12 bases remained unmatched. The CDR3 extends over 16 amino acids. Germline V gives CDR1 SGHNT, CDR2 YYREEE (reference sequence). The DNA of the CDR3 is TGTGCCAGCAGCTTGGACGTCCAGCGGGAGGGCCGGGTGCAGTTCTTC. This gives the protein CASSLDVQREGRVQFF.

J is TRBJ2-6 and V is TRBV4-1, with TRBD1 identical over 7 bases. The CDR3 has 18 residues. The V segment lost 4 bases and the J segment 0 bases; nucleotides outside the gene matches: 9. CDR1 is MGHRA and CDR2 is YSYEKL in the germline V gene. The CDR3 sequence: CASSLMTGPSSGANVLTF. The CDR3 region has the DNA TGCGCCAGCAGCCTCATGACAGGGCCCAGCTCTGGGGCCAACGTCCTGACTTTC.

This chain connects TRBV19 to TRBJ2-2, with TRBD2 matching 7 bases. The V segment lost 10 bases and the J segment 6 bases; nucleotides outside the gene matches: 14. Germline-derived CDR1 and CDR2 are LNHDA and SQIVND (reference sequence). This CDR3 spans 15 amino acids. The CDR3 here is CATSYVGGGAGELFF. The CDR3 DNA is TGTGCCACCTCATACGTCGGGGGAGGGGCCGGGGAGCTGTTTTTT.

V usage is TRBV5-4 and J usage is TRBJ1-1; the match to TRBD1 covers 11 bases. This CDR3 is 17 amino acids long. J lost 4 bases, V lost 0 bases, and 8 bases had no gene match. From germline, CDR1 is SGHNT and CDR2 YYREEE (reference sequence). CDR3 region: CASSLVDRGRFGTEAFF. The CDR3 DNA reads TGTGCCAGCAGCTTGGTGGACAGGGGGCGCTTTGGCACTGAAGCTTTCTTT.

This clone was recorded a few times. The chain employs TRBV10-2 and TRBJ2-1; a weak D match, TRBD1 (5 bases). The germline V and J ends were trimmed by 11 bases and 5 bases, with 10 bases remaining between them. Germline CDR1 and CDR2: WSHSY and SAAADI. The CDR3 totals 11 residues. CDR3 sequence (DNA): TGCGCCTTACAGGTGAACAATGAGCAGTTCTTC. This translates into CALQVNNEQFF.

Here the CDR3 reads CAWSQGLAGWNEQFF. The CDR3 DNA follows: TGTGCCTGGAGCCAGGGACTAGCGGGGTGGAATGAGCAGTTCTTC. This rearrangement joins TRBV30 to TRBJ2-1, with TRBD2 identical over 13 bases. The germline V gene has CDR1 GTSNPN and CDR2 SVGIG (reference sequence). The V gene end was trimmed by 3 bases and the J gene end by 7 bases; junction bases not matched to a gene: 6. The CDR3 totals 15 residues.